This T cell receptor (beta chain) came from a study of T-cell reconstitution after alpha-beta-depleted transplantation in children. Between the trimmed V and J ends, which lost 6 bases and 5 bases, there was a span of 11 bases. This CDR3 is built from 13 residues. Construction of the TCRbeta library involved unique molecular identifiers. TCRdb redid the calling of the PCR reads with MiXCR, one entry per CDR3 protein. The repertoire holds around 680,000 distinct CDR3 sequences, with around a sixth as singletons. The genes are TRBV12-3 or TRBV12-4 and TRBJ1-5, with D possibly TRBD1 on 5 matching bases. This material consisted of PBMCs from the stem cell graft donor, taken from the stem cell graft. The sequence came from a human donor who donated a stem cell graft to a child with acute myeloid leukemia. CDR3 region: CASSRVMDQPQHF. CDR3 sequence (DNA): TGTGCCAGCAGCAGGGTTATGGATCAGCCCCAGCATTTT.